These 16 T cell receptor beta chains were all obtained from the same sample, sequenced in a study of shared clonotypes between healthy human individuals. Using immunoSEQ multiplex PCR, the repertoire was profiled, and TCRdb retains in-frame clones only, with some absent. Among roughly 2.6 million clones, more than 80% were seen once, and the ten largest hold roughly 0.14%. The sequencing input was naive CD4+ T cells sorted from blood. Stated subset: CD45RA+ positively selected. Receptors were obtained from a man between 18 and 35 years old in good health.

The gene calls are TRBV30 and TRBJ1-1; D is perhaps TRBD1 (5 bases). Germline V gene data show CDR1 as GTSNPN and CDR2 as SVGIG (reference sequence). V was shortened by 4 bases and J by 3 bases, with 24 bases between the two germline ends. The CDR3 totals 17 residues. The CDR3 spells CAWNVKGREGRDTEAFF. The DNA of the CDR3 is TGTGCCTGGAATGTGAAGGGCAGGGAGGGGCGGGACACTGAAGCTTTCTTT.

In nucleotides, the CDR3 is TGTGCCAGCAGCGACCGAGGGGGTTCTGGAAACACCATATATTTT. The encoded protein is CASSDRGGSGNTIYF. This rearrangement joins TRBV5-5 to TRBJ1-3, with TRBD1 as a possible D gene (6 bases). From germline, CDR1 is SGHKS and CDR2 YYEKEE (reference sequence). This CDR3 has 15 amino acids. V was trimmed by 4 bases and J by 1 base, leaving 12 bases between them.

V is TRBV5-1 and J is TRBJ1-4, with a possible D match to TRBD1 (5 bases). Trimming stripped 5 bases from V and 2 bases from J, with 13 bases between. CDR3 length: 15 amino acids. Germline CDR1 SGHRS, CDR2 YFSETQ. CDR3 sequence reads: CASRQSGLTNEKLFF. The DNA of the CDR3 is TGCGCCAGCAGACAATCGGGGCTGACTAATGAAAAACTGTTTTTT.

This chain links TRBV7-2 with TRBJ1-5, with D possibly being TRBD1 (6 bases). The germline V gene has CDR1 SGHTA and CDR2 FQGNSA. V lost 2 bases and J 2 bases, leaving 10 bases between the germline ends. The CDR3 contains 15 residues. DNA of the CDR3: TGTGCCAGCAGCTTATTTGCAGGGGGCAATCAGCCCCAGCATTTT. It translates to CASSLFAGGNQPQHF.

The chain is built from TRBV2 and TRBJ2-5; 7 bases map to TRBD2. V shed 1 base, J shed 9 bases, and the junction held 2 bases outside the gene matches. The CDR3 totals 12 residues. Germline V CDR1 and CDR2: SNHLY, FYNNEI. For the CDR3, the DNA is TGTGCCAGCAGTGAAGTGGGAGGGCCCCAGTACTTC. This sequence encodes CASSEVGGPQYF. The whole variable domain, filled in from reference TRBV2 and TRBJ2-5, reads EPEVTQTPSHQVTQMGQEVILRCVPISNHLYFYWYRQILGQKVEFLVSFYNNEISEKSEIFDDQFSVERPDGSNFTLKIRSTKLEDSAMYFCASSEVGGPQYFGPGTRLLVL.

The chain links TRBV18 to TRBJ2-5; either TRBD1 or TRBD2 may supply D (6 bases each). Trimming left V 5 bases short and J 5 bases short, with 12 bases between. The CDR3 length is 13 residues. CDR1 is KGHSH and CDR2 is LQKENI in the germline V gene. The CDR3 protein is CASSSDSGETQYF. The CDR3 nucleotides read TGTGCCAGCTCATCGGACAGCGGGGAGACCCAGTACTTC. The full variable domain, with the rest looked up from reference TRBV18 and TRBJ2-5, is NAGVMQNPRHLVRRRGQEARLRCSPMKGHSHVYWYRQLPEEGLKFMVYLQKENIIDESGMPKERFSAEFPKEGPSILRIQQVVRGDSAAYFCASSSDSGETQYFGPGTRLLVL.

CDR3 amino acids: CASSLGWNEQFF. The CDR3 DNA is TGTGCCAGCAGTTTAGGTTGGAATGAGCAGTTCTTC. The chain joins TRBV28 to TRBJ2-1; D uncertain. This CDR3 has 12 residues. The ends were cut back, 2 bases at V and 7 bases at J, with 6 bases in the middle. The germline V gene has CDR1 MDHEN and CDR2 SYDVKM.

In the case of this clone: The sample carries other DNA sequences with the same CDR3. The rearrangement uses TRBV19 and TRBJ2-3, with D perhaps TRBD1 (5 bases). CDR1 and CDR2 (germline): LNHDA, SQIVND (reference sequence). The CDR3 runs 13 residues. V dropped 2 bases and J dropped 3 bases, with 6 bases sitting between them. The CDR3 here is CASSIRTTDTQYF. The CDR3 region has the DNA TGTGCCAGTAGTATAAGGACAACAGATACGCAGTATTTT.

V gene TRBV7-9 combines with J gene TRBJ2-7, with no clear D. The CDR3 runs 12 residues. Germline V gene data show CDR1 as SEHNR and CDR2 as FQNEAQ (reference sequence). With 5 bases removed from V and 3 bases from J, the gap between germline ends came to 8 bases. CDR3 nucleotides: TGTGCCAGCAGCAAACAGAGCTACGAGCAGTACTTC. As protein: CASSKQSYEQYF.

The chain links TRBV9 to TRBJ2-1; 9 nucleotides match TRBD1. After removal of 3 bases from V and 6 bases from J, the junction contained 13 bases not matched to a gene. This CDR3 has 17 residues. Germline V CDR1 and CDR2: SGDLS, YYNGEE. The CDR3 sequence: CASSAPRPGQGANEQFF. DNA for the CDR3: TGTGCCAGCAGCGCACCCCGGCCGGGACAGGGCGCCAATGAGCAGTTCTTC.

For this clone: Other DNA variants within this sample encode the same CDR3. The chain links TRBV30 to TRBJ1-2, with D unresolved. The CDR3 consists of 11 residues. The germline V gene has CDR1 GTSNPN and CDR2 SVGIG (reference sequence). V was trimmed by 1 base and J by 5 bases, leaving 5 bases between them. The CDR3 DNA sequence: TGTGCCTGGAGTGCCGGGTATGGCTACACCTTC. It codes for CAWSAGYGYTF.

The chain combines TRBV4-3 with TRBJ2-4; a weak D match, TRBD2 (5 bases). The CDR3 contains 17 residues. The V gene lost 0 bases and the J gene lost 0 bases, with 12 bases spanning the gap. Germline loops: CDR1 LGHNA, CDR2 YSLEER. The CDR3 region is CASSQEPPREAKNIQYF. The DNA of the CDR3 is TGCGCCAGCAGCCAAGAGCCCCCGAGGGAAGCCAAAAACATTCAGTACTTC.

This sequence joins TRBV5-1 and TRBJ1-3; 7 nucleotides match TRBD1. Germline-derived CDR1 and CDR2 are SGHRS and YFSETQ. J was trimmed by 4 bases and V by 4 bases; bases with no gene match: 5. The CDR3 runs 14 residues. The CDR3 nucleotides read TGCGCCAGCAGCACCGGGACAGCCGGAAACACCATATATTTT. Protein product: CASSTGTAGNTIYF.

This clone occurred once. This chain connects TRBV6-5 to TRBJ2-7; 10 nucleotides line up with TRBD1. CDR3 size: 15 residues. CDR1 MNHEY and CDR2 SVGAGI come from the germline V gene. V trimming: 5 bases; J trimming: 2 bases; junction bases outside the gene matches: 6. This chain's CDR3 is CASSRGGTGAYEQYF. For the CDR3, the DNA is TGTGCCAGCAGTCGGGGTGGGACAGGGGCCTACGAGCAGTACTTC.

V is TRBV5-1 and J is TRBJ1-4; 7 positions agree with TRBD1. The CDR3 covers 16 residues. Germline CDR1 and CDR2: SGHRS and YFSETQ. V trimming: 4 bases; J trimming: 4 bases; junction bases outside the gene matches: 10. For the CDR3, the DNA is TGCGCCAGCAGCCTGACATCAGGGGGAAGTAATGAAAAACTGTTTTTT. As protein: CASSLTSGGSNEKLFF.

The chain employs TRBV6-1 and TRBJ1-2; a possible D gene is TRBD1 (5 bases). With 1 base removed from V and 5 bases from J, the gap between germline ends came to 8 bases. This CDR3 has 13 amino acids. Germline CDR1 MNHNS, CDR2 SASEGT. CDR3 nucleotide sequence: TGTGCCAGCAGTGAAGGCAGGGTGTATGGCTACACCTTC. It translates to CASSEGRVYGYTF.